These 4 T cell receptor beta chains came from one sample sequenced in a study of blood T cell repertoires in COVID-19. The table came from immunoSEQ multiplex PCR; TCRdb's copy has only in-frame clones and leaves some out. Of about 220,000 clones in the sample, 90% are singletons; the top ten hold about 15%. The sample consisted of PBMCs or T cells enriched from blood (not recorded which). The receptors come from a man aged 25-40 years who had been exposed to COVID-19.

The rearrangement joins TRBV6-6 to TRBJ2-3; D may be TRBD2 (6 bases). V was trimmed by 5 bases and J by 0 bases, leaving 18 bases between them. Per germline, CDR1 MNHNY and CDR2 SVGAGI (reference sequence). The CDR3 is made up of 17 amino acids. In nucleotides, the CDR3 is TGTGCCAGCAGTCCCCTAACTAGCTCCACTAGCACAGATACGCAGTATTTT. This encodes CASSPLTSSTSTDTQYF.

The gene calls are TRBV19 and TRBJ1-2; possibly TRBD1 for D (5 bases). V lost 5 bases to trimming and J lost 3 bases, with 13 bases between them. The length of the CDR3 is 14 residues. Germline assignment: CDR1 LNHDA and CDR2 SQIVND (reference sequence). CDR3 DNA: TGTGCCAGTAGTGTACAGGTTACCCACTATGGCTACACCTTC. Translating it yields CASSVQVTHYGYTF.

V gene TRBV5-4 combines with J gene TRBJ2-1, with TRBD2 as a possible D gene (5 bases). The germline V gene has CDR1 SGHNT and CDR2 YYREEE (reference sequence). V dropped 1 base and J dropped 9 bases, with 11 bases sitting between them. The CDR3 runs 13 residues. CDR3 bases: TGTGCCAGCAGCTTGACTAGAGAGGGTGAGCAGTTCTTC. Translating gives CASSLTREGEQFF.

The chain combines TRBV3-1 (or the pseudogene TRBV3-2) with TRBJ1-6; D uncertain. The CDR3 length is 15 residues. Germline values: CDR1 LGHDT, CDR2 YNNKEL (reference sequence). Trimming took 4 bases from V and 4 from J, leaving 11 bases between them. This CDR3 reads CASSRSTTYNSPLHF. The CDR3 coding sequence is TGTGCCAGCAGCCGATCGACTACTTATAATTCACCCCTCCACTTT.